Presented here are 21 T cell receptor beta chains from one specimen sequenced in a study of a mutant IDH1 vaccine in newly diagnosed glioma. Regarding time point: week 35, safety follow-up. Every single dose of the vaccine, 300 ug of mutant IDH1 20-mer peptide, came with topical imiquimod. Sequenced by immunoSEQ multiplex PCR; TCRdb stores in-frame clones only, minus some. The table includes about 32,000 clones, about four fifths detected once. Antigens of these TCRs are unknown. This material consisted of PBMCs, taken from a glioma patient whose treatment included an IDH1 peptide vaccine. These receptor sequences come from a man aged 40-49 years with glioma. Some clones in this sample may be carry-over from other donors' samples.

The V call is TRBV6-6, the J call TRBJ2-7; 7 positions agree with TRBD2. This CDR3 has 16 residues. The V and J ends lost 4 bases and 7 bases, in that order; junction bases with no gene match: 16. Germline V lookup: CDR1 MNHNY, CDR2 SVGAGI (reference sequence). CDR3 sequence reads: CASSSAWDYGRLEQYF. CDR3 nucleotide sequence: TGTGCCAGCAGTTCGGCGTGGGACTACGGTCGGTTGGAGCAGTACTTC.

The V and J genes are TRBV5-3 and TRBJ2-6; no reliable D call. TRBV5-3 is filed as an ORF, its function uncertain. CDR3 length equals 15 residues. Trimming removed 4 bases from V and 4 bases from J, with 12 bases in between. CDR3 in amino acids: CARSPRRLGANVLTF. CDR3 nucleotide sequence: TGTGCCAGAAGCCCGCGGCGGCTGGGGGCCAACGTCCTGACTTTC.

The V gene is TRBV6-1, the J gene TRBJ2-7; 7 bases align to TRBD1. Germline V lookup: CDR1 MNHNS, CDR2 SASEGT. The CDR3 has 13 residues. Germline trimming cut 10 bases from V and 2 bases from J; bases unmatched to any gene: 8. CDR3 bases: TGTGCCACCGACAGGGTTAAACCCTACGAGCAGTACTTC. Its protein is CATDRVKPYEQYF.

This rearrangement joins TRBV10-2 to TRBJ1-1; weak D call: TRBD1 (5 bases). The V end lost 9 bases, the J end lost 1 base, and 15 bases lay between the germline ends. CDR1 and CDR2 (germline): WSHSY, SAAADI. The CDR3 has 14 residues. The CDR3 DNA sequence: TGCGCCAGTGAGAGGGGCACAGGGAACACTGAAGCTTTCTTT. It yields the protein CASERGTGNTEAFF.

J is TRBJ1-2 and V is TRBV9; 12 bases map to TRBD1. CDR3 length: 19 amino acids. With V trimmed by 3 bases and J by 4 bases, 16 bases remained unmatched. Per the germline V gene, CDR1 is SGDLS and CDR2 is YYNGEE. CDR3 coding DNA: TGTGCCAGCAGCGGACTCCCCCGGGACAGGGGGCAAAGTATCTATGGCTACACCTTC. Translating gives CASSGLPRDRGQSIYGYTF.

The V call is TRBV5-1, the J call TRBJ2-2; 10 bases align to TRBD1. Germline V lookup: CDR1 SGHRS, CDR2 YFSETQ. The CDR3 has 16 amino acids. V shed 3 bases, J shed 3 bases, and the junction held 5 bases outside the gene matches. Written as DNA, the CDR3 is TGCGCCAGCAGCTACTGGACAGGGGGTGACACCGGGGAGCTGTTTTTT. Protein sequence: CASSYWTGGDTGELFF.

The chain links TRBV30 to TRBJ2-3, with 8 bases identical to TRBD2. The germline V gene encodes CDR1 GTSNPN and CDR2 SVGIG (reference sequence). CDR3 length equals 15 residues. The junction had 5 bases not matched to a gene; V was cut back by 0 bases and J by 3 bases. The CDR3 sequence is CAWSVGSGVTDTQYF. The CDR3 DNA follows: TGTGCCTGGAGTGTAGGTAGCGGGGTGACAGATACGCAGTATTTT.

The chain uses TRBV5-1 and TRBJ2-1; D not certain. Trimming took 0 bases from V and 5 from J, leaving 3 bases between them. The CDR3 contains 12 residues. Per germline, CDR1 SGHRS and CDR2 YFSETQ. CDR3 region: CASSLENNEQFF. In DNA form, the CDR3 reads TGCGCCAGCAGCTTGGAAAACAATGAGCAGTTCTTC.

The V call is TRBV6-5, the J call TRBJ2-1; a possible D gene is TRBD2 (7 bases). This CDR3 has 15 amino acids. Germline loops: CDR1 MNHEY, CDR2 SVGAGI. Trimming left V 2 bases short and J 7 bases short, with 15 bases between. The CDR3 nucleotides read TGTGCCAGCAGTTACCCGGGGGGCATGGATAATGAGCAGTTCTTC. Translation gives CASSYPGGMDNEQFF.

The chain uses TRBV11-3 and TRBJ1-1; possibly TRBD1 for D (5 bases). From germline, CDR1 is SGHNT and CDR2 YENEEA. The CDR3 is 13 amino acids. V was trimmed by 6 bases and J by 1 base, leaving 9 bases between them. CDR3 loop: CASSKQENTEAFF. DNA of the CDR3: TGTGCCAGCAGTAAACAGGAGAACACTGAAGCTTTCTTT.

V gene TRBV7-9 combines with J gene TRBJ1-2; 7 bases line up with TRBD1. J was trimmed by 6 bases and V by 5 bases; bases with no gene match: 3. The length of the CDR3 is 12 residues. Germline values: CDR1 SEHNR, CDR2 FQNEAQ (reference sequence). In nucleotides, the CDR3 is TGTGCCAGCAGCGCAACAGGGGATGGCTACACCTTC. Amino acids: CASSATGDGYTF.

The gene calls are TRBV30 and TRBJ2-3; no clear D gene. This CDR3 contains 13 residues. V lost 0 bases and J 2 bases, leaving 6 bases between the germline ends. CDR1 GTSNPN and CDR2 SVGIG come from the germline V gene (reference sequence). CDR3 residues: CAWSVSYTDTQYF. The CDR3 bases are TGTGCCTGGAGTGTATCCTACACAGATACGCAGTATTTT.

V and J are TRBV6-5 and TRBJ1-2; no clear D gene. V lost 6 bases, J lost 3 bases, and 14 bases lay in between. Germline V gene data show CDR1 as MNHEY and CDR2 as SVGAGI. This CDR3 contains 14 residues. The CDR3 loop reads CASSTGSIYYGYTF. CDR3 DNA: TGTGCCAGCAGCACCGGGAGTATTTACTATGGCTACACCTTC.

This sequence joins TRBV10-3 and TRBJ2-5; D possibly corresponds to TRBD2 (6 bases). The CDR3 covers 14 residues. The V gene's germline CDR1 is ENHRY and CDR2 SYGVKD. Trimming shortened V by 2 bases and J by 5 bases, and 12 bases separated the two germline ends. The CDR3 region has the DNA TGTGCCATCAGTGAGGGGACTGCGGCGGAGACCCAGTACTTC. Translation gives CAISEGTAAETQYF.

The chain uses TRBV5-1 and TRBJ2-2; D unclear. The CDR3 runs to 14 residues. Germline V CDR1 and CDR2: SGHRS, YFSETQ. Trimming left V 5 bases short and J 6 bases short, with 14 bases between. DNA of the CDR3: TGCGCCAGCAGGACTGCAGAACAAGCCGGGGAGCTGTTTTTT. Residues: CASRTAEQAGELFF.

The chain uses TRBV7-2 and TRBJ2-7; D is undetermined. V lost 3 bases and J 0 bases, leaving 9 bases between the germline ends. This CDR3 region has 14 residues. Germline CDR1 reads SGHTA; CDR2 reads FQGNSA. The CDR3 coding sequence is TGTGCCAGCAGCTTTTCACAGATCTCCTACGAGCAGTACTTC. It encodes CASSFSQISYEQYF. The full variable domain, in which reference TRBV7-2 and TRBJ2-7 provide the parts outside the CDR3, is GAGVSQSPSNKVTEKGKDVELRCDPISGHTALYWYRQSLGQGLEFLIYFQGNSAPDKSGLPSDRFSAERTGGSVSTLTIQRTQQEDSAVYLCASSFSQISYEQYFGPGTRLTVT.

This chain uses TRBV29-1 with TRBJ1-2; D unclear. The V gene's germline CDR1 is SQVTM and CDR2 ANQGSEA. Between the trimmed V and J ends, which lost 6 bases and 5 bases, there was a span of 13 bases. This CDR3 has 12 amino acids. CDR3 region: CSVETLGYGYTF. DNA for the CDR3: TGCAGCGTCGAGACTCTGGGGTATGGCTACACCTTC.

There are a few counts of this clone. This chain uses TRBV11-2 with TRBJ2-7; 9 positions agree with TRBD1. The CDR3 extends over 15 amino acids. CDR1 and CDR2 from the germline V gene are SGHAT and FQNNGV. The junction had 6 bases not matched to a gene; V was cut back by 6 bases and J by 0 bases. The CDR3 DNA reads TGTGCCAGCAGGGCGCCGACAGGGGGCTCCTACGAGCAGTACTTC. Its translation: CASRAPTGGSYEQYF.

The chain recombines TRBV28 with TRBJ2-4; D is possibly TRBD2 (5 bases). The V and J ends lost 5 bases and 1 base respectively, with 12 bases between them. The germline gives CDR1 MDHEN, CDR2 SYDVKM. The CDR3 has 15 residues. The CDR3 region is CASSRGNWAKNIQYF. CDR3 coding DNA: TGTGCCAGCAGTCGAGGGAATTGGGCCAAAAACATTCAGTACTTC.

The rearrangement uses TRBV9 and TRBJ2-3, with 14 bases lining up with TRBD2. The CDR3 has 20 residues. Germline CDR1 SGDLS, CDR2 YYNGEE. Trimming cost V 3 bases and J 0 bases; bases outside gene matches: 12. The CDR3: CASSGRTSGGQVSSTDTQYF. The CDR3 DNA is TGTGCCAGCAGCGGGCGGACTAGCGGGGGGCAAGTCTCTAGCACAGATACGCAGTATTTT.

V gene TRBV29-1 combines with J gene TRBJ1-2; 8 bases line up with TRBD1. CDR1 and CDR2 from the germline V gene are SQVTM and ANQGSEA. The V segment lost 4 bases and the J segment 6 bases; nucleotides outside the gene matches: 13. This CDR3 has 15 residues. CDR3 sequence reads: CSVVWVNRGADGYTF. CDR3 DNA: TGCAGCGTTGTTTGGGTAAACAGGGGGGCGGATGGCTACACCTTC.